Included here is one T cell receptor beta chain sequence, with context. This clonotype appeared a single time. The antigen it binds to is not known. A single base separates this from a much larger clone, so it may be a read error. The data derive from a study of T cell repertoires in cytomegalovirus infection (dated by TCRdb to about 2019). As for the study more broadly: Recently identified HLA-C-restricted CMV epitopes, whose presentation resists viral immunomodulation, were targeted by peptide stimulations together with well-studied HLA-B-restricted epitopes. Donor HLA type was relevant to the analysis, because carriage of CMV infection together with the matching HLA type was indicated by public TCR beta signatures.

What this sample's treatment or condition label stands for: in vitro stimulation with specific CMV peptide epitopes to enrich CMV-specific T cells. Trimming removed 6 bases from V and 4 bases from J, leaving 10 bases between the germline ends. Taken from cysteine to phenylalanine, the CDR3 has 13 residues. The sequence is cut down to CDR3 DNA, 39 bases in frame from base 1. The germline V gene yields SGHTA for CDR1 and FQGNSA for CDR2. The paper as a whole reports these results and caveats: In the ex vivo response, HLA-C-restricted CMV-specific TCR beta clonotypes were dominant, and in two of eight donors the single most frequent clonotype came from this HLA-C-restricted group. In both this cohort and an independent roughly 400-donor cohort, the cumulative frequency of public TCR beta family members distinguished carriers of CMV infection plus the relevant HLA type.

The reads were generated on an Illumina HiSeq 1500. In-frame beta chains were kept once TCRdb had trimmed the public reads at Q25 with fastp and called clones with MiXCR. CDR3 protein duplicates are merged, each entry listing the most common genes and DNA. The sample table shows approximately 730,000 distinct CDR3 sequences, and 30% to 35% are seen once. The ten largest account for about 20% of the sample. The receptor was derived from a human donor in good health (CMV status not recorded). Some clones in this sample may be carry-over from other donors' samples. The material was cultured PBMCs, obtained from culture after CMV antigen stimulation. The rearranged segments are TRBV7-2 and TRBJ1-3; the D gene cannot be resolved reliably. For the CDR3, the sequence is CASRRDAGNTIYF. The nucleotide sequence is TGTGCCAGCAGACGGGATGCGGGAAACACCATATATTTT.